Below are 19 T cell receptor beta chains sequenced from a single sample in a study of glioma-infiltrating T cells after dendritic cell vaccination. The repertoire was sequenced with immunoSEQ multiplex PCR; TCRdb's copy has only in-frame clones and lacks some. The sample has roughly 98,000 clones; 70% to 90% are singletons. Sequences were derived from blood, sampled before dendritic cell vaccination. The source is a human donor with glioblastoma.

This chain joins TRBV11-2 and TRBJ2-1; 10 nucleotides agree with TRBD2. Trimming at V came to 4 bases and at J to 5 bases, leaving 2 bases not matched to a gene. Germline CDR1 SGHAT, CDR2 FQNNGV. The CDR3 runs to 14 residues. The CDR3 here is CASSSGLADNEQFF. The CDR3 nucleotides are TGTGCCAGCAGCTCCGGACTAGCGGACAATGAGCAGTTCTTC. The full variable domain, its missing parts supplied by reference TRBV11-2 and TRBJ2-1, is EAGVAQSPRYKIIEKRQSVAFWCNPISGHATLYWYQQILGQGPKLLIQFQNNGVVDDSQLPKDRFSAERLKGVDSTLKIQPAKLEDSAVYLCASSSGLADNEQFFGPGTRLTVL.

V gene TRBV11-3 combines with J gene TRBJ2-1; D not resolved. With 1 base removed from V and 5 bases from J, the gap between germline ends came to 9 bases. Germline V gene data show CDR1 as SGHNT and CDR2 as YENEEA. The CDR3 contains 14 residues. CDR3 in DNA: TGTGCCAGCAGCTTAGGTCGAGCAAACAATGAGCAGTTCTTC. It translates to CASSLGRANNEQFF.

The CDR3 sequence is CASSLVGQGYEQYF. CDR3 coding DNA: TGTGCCAGCAGCTTAGTAGGACAGGGCTACGAGCAGTACTTC. The rearrangement joins TRBV7-8 to TRBJ2-7; the match to TRBD1 covers 8 bases. V trimming: 1 base; J trimming: 3 bases; junction bases outside the gene matches: 2. This CDR3 is built from 14 residues. The germline gives CDR1 SGHVS, CDR2 FQNEAQ.

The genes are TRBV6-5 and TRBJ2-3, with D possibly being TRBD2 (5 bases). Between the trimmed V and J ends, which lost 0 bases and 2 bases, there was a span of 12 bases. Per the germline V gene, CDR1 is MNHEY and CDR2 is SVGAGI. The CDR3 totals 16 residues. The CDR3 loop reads CASSYSTSGFTDTQYF. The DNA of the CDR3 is TGTGCCAGCAGTTACTCCACCAGCGGATTCACAGATACGCAGTATTTT.

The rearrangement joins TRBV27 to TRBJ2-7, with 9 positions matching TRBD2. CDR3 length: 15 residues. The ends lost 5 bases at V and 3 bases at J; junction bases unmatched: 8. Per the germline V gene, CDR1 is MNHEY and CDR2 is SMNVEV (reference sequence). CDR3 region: CASSNPSGAYYEQYF. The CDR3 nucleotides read TGTGCCAGCAGTAACCCTAGCGGGGCTTACTACGAGCAGTACTTC.

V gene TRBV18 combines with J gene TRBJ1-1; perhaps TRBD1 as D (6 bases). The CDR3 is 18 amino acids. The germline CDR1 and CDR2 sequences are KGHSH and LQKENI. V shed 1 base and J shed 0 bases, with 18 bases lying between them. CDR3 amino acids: CASSPRFSDRQMNTEAFF. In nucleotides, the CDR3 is TGTGCCAGCTCACCACGATTCTCGGACAGACAAATGAACACTGAAGCTTTCTTT.

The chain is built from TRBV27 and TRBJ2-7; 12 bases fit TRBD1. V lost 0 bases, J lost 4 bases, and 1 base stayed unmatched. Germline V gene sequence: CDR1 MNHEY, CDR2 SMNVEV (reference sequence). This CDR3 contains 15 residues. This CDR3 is CASSLSGQGAYEQYF. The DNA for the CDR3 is TGTGCCAGCAGTTTATCGGGACAGGGGGCGTACGAGCAGTACTTC.

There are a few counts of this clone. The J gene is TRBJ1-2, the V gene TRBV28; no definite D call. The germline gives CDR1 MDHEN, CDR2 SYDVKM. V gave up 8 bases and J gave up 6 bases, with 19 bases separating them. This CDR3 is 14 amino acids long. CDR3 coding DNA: TGTGCCAGCCGGGATGTCGACAACCGTAATGGCTACACCTTC. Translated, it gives CASRDVDNRNGYTF.

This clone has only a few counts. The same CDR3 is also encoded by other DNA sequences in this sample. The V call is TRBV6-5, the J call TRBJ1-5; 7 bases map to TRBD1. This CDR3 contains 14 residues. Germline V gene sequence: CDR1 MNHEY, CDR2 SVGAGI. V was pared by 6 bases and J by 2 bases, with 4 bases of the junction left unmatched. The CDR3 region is CASSPGQRNQPQHF. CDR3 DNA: TGTGCCAGCAGCCCGGGACAGCGCAATCAGCCCCAGCATTTT.

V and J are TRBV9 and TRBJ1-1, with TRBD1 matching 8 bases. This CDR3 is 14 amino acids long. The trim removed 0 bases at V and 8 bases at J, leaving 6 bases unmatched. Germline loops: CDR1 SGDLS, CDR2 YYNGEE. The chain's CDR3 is CASSVGTGRGEAFF. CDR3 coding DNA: TGTGCCAGCAGCGTAGGGACAGGGAGGGGGGAAGCTTTCTTT.

For the CDR3, the DNA is TGTGCCAGCAGTGAGACAGGGGCAGATACGCAGTATTTT. Translated: CASSETGADTQYF. V usage is TRBV6-1 and J usage is TRBJ2-3, with 8 bases that match TRBD1. This CDR3 is built from 13 residues. Losses at the gene ends were 3 bases for V and 4 bases for J; bases not matched to a gene: 0. Per germline, CDR1 MNHNS and CDR2 SASEGT.

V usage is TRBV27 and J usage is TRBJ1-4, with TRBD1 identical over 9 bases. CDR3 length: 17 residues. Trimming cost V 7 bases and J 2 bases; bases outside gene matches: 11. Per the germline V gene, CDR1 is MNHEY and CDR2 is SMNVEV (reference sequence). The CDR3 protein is CASTRTGVVRTNEKLFF. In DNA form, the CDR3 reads TGTGCCAGCACCCGGACAGGGGTGGTTCGGACTAATGAAAAACTGTTTTTT.

The CDR3 coding sequence is TGCAGCGTTTTCGTTGCGCAGGCGACTATCTATGGCTACACCTTC. This codes for CSVFVAQATIYGYTF. V usage is TRBV29-1 and J usage is TRBJ1-2; D unclear. CDR3 length: 15 amino acids. Germline V gene data show CDR1 as SQVTM and CDR2 as ANQGSEA. Trimming left V 5 bases short and J 4 bases short, with 20 bases between.

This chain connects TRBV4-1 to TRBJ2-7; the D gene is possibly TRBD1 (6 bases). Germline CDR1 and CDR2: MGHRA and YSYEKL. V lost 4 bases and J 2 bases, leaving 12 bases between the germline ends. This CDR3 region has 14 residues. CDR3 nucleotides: TGCGCCAGCAGCCCCTGGACAGATGCCTACGAGCAGTACTTC. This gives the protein CASSPWTDAYEQYF.

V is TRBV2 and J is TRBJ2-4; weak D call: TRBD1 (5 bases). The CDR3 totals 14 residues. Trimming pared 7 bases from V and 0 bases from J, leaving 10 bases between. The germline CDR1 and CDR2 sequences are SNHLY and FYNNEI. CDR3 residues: CASKTDLAKNIQYF. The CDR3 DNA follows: TGTGCCAGCAAGACAGACTTAGCCAAAAACATTCAGTACTTC.

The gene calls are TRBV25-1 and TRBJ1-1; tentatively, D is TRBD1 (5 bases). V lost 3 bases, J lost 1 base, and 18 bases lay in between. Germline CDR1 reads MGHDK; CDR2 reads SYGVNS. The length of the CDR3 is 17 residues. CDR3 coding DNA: TGTGCCAGCAGTGAGGGGGGGAGGGCCCCTAAGAACACTGAAGCTTTCTTT. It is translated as CASSEGGRAPKNTEAFF.

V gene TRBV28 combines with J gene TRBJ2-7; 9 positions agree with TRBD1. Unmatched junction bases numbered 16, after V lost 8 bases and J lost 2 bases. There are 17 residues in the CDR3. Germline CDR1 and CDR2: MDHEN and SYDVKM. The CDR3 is CASRESTGTGFTYEQYF. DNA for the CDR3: TGTGCCAGCCGTGAATCAACCGGGACAGGGTTTACCTACGAGCAGTACTTC. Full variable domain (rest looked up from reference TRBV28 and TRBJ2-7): DVKVTQSSRYLVKRTGEKVFLECVQDMDHENMFWYRQDPGLGLRLIYFSYDVKMKEKGDIPEGYSVSREKKERFSLILESASTNQTSMYLCASRESTGTGFTYEQYFGPGTRLTVT.

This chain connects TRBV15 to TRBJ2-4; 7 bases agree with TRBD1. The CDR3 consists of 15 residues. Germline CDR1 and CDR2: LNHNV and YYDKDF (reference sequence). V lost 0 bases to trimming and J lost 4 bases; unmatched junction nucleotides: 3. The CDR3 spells CATSREGQLKNIQYF. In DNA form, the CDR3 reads TGTGCCACCAGCAGAGAGGGACAGTTAAAAAACATTCAGTACTTC.

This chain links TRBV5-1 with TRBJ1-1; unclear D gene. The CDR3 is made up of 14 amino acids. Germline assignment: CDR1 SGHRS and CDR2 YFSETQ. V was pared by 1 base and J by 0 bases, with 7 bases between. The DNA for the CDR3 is TGCGCCAGCAGCTTGTGGCAGGTGAACACTGAAGCTTTCTTT. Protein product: CASSLWQVNTEAFF.